This T cell receptor (beta chain) appears in the sequencing data of a study of T cells in Graves' hyperthyroidism and ophthalmopathy. The sample holds many counts of this clonotype. The germline V and J ends were trimmed by 1 base and 4 bases, with 7 bases remaining between them. This CDR3 comprises 14 residues. Per germline, CDR1 SGHTA and CDR2 FQGNSA. The investigators amplified TCR beta CDR3 regions from RNA transcripts. First-round RT-PCR of the TCR CDR3 relied on the HTBI primer set. TCRdb reprocessed the multiplex PCR reads via MiXCR and lists one record per CDR3 protein. The sample includes around 390,000 distinct CDR3 sequences, around 13% of them seen just once.

This TCR was recovered from a woman aged 25 to 39 with Graves' ophthalmopathy. The chain joins TRBV7-2 to TRBJ2-2; D unclear. Sample: blood. The CDR3 nucleotides read TGTGCCAGCAGCTTAGTCCGATCCACCGGGGAGCTGTTTTTT. Amino acids: CASSLVRSTGELFF. The complete variable domain, with remaining parts taken from reference TRBV7-2 and TRBJ2-2, reads GAGVSQSPSNKVTEKGKDVELRCDPISGHTALYWYRQSLGQGLEFLIYFQGNSAPDKSGLPSDRFSAERTGGSVSTLTIQRTQQEDSAVYLCASSLVRSTGELFFGEGSRLTVL.